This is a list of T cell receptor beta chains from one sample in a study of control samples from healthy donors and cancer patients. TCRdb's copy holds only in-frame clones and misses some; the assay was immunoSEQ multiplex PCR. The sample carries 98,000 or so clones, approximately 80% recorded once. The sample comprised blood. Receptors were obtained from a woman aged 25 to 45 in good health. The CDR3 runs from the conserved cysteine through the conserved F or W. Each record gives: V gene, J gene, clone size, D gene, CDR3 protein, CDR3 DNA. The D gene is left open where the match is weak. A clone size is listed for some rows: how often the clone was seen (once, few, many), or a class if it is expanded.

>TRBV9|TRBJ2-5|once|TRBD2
CASSVMAAGGETQYF
TGTGCCAGCAGCGTGATGGCCGCGGGGGGGGAGACCCAGTACTTC
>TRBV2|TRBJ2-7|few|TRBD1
CASSGVRGNEQYF
TGTGCCAGCAGTGGAGTCAGGGGGAACGAGCAGTACTTC
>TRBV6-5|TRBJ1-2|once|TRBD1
CASSSPGQGSYGYTF
TGTGCCAGCAGTTCACCGGGACAGGGGAGCTATGGCTACACCTTC
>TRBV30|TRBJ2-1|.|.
CAWSQVHYNEQFF
TGTGCCTGGAGTCAGGTCCACTACAATGAGCAGTTCTTC
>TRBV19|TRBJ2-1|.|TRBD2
CATQLAGGYNEQFF
TGTGCCACCCAGTTAGCGGGGGGCTACAATGAGCAGTTCTTC
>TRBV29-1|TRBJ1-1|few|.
CSVCLKGSHTEAFF
TGCAGCGTTTGTCTTAAAGGGTCCCACACTGAAGCTTTCTTT
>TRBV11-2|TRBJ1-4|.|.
CASSLGENGNEKLFF
TGTGCCAGCAGCTTAGGGGAAAACGGTAATGAAAAACTGTTTTTT
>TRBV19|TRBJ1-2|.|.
CASSTSYGYTF
TGTGCCAGTAGTACGTCCTATGGCTACACCTTC
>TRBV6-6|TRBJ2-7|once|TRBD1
CASSRGPREQYF
TGTGCCAGCAGCAGGGGGCCGAGGGAGCAGTACTTC
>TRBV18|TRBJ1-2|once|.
CASSPQGTDGYTF
TGTGCCAGCTCACCACAGGGGACGGATGGCTACACCTTC
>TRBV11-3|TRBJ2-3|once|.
CASSEGADTQYF
TGTGCCAGCAGCGAGGGGGCAGATACGCAGTATTTT
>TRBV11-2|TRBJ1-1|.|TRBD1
CASRRQGTANTEAFF
TGTGCCAGCAGGCGACAGGGCACCGCGAACACTGAAGCTTTCTTT
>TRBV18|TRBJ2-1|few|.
CASSPQGIGVNEQFF
TGTGCCAGCTCACCCCAGGGTATAGGGGTCAATGAGCAGTTCTTC
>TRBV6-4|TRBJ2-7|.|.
CASSDFEKNYEQYF
TGTGCCAGCAGTGATTTTGAGAAAAACTACGAGCAGTACTTC